Each of the 26 T cell receptor beta chains below was sequenced from the same sample in a study of cytomegalovirus exposure and HLA in healthy donors listed by TCRdb under 2017. Libraries were built with the immunoSEQ multiplex PCR assay. In TCRdb, the immuneACCESS table is reduced to in-frame sequences with V and J assigned. These tables do not hold every clone; where another copy was compared, an unresolved V gene accounts for under half, and the others remain unexplained. This sample comprises 150,000 to 180,000 clones, about 86% of them detected only once. 2.1% of the sample is held by the ten biggest clonotypes. Sample: PBMCs. These receptors came from a human donor in good health.

The chain joins TRBV7-8 to TRBJ1-1; D ambiguous. CDR1 is SGHVS, CDR2 FQNEAQ, per germline. The CDR3 is made up of 12 amino acids. V was pared by 4 bases and J by 1 base, with 4 bases between. The CDR3 reads CASSYWNTEAFF. For the CDR3, the DNA is TGTGCCAGCAGCTACTGGAACACTGAAGCTTTCTTT.

V and J are TRBV4-1 and TRBJ2-1; 9 bases map to TRBD2. Germline V CDR1 and CDR2: MGHRA, YSYEKL. Germline trimming cut 3 bases from V and 2 bases from J; bases unmatched to any gene: 5. The CDR3 has 16 amino acids. The CDR3 sequence: CASSHRLAEPYNEQFF. CDR3 DNA sequence: TGCGCCAGCAGCCACAGACTAGCGGAGCCCTACAATGAGCAGTTCTTC.

This clone came up once. J is TRBJ2-1 and V is TRBV10-3, with TRBD2 as a possible D gene (5 bases). This CDR3 region has 15 residues. In germline, CDR1 is ENHRY, CDR2 SYGVKD. The V gene lost 7 bases and the J gene lost 8 bases, with 21 bases spanning the gap. The CDR3 region has the DNA TGTGCCATCAAAGCCGGGGAATCCCCCTCGCATGAGCAGTTCTTC. It codes for CAIKAGESPSHEQFF.

The rearrangement links TRBV25-1 to TRBJ1-4, with D maybe TRBD1 (5 bases). This CDR3 is built from 16 residues. Looked up from germline, CDR1 is MGHDK and CDR2 is SYGVNS. Trimming cost V 3 bases and J 7 bases, with 18 bases left between them. CDR3 sequence reads: CASSETSGKAREKLFF. The CDR3 DNA sequence: TGTGCCAGCAGTGAGACGTCAGGGAAGGCGCGTGAAAAACTGTTTTTT.

The rearrangement links TRBV7-9 to TRBJ1-2; D is ambiguous. CDR1 is SEHNR and CDR2 is FQNEAQ in the germline V gene (reference sequence). V lost 1 base, J lost 8 bases, and 11 bases lay in between. This CDR3 has 13 residues. CDR3 bases: TGTGCCAGCAGCTTAGACGATAGAGGGGGCTACACCTTC. Its protein is CASSLDDRGGYTF.

The genes are TRBV5-1 and TRBJ1-6, with D possibly TRBD1 on 5 matching bases. The V gene's germline CDR1 is SGHRS and CDR2 YFSETQ. The CDR3 has 15 amino acids. V was trimmed by 0 bases and J by 9 bases, leaving 13 bases between them. For the CDR3, the DNA is TGCGCCAGCAGCTTGGAAGGGGACTTAAGTTCACCCCTCCACTTT. This encodes CASSLEGDLSSPLHF.

The rearrangement links TRBV5-6 to TRBJ2-3; D may be TRBD1 (5 bases). This CDR3 is 13 amino acids long. Germline lookup yields CDR1 SGHDT and CDR2 YYEEEE. Trimming cost V 0 bases and J 5 bases, with 7 bases left between them. The CDR3 DNA reads as TGTGCCAGCAGCTTGGGTAGGGGAGATACGCAGTATTTT. Its translation is CASSLGRGDTQYF.

The DNA of the CDR3 is TGTGCCAGCACGCCCCAGGGGGGAAATCAGCCCCAGCATTTT. This codes for CASTPQGGNQPQHF. V usage is TRBV6-1 and J usage is TRBJ1-5; TRBD1 aligns across 7 bases. V gave up 7 bases and J gave up 4 bases; unmatched junction bases: 7. This CDR3 contains 14 residues. Germline V gene lookup returns CDR1 MNHNS and CDR2 SASEGT.

The chain employs TRBV7-6 and TRBJ2-6, with D tentatively TRBD2 (5 bases). From germline, CDR1 is SGHVS and CDR2 FNYEAQ. V was clipped by 5 bases and J by 0 bases, with 11 bases between them. The CDR3 consists of 16 residues. CDR3 in amino acids: CASSPTRGSGANVLTF. In nucleotides, the CDR3 is TGTGCCAGCAGCCCCACCCGGGGCTCTGGGGCCAACGTCCTGACTTTC.

CDR3 loop: CASSTSGFNQPQHF. The CDR3 nucleotides are TGTGCCAGTAGTACCTCAGGGTTTAATCAGCCCCAGCATTTT. This chain connects TRBV19 to TRBJ1-5; D might be TRBD1 (5 bases). The CDR3 loop spans 14 amino acids. Trimming took off 4 bases at V and 4 bases at J, with 11 bases between the two ends. Germline V gives CDR1 LNHDA, CDR2 SQIVND (reference sequence).

This clone is a singleton in its sample. The gene calls are TRBV7-3 and TRBJ1-1, with D possibly TRBD1 on 6 matching bases. Germline CDR1 SGHTA, CDR2 FQGTGA. Trimming cost V 1 base and J 8 bases, with 14 bases left between them. The CDR3 covers 14 residues. The CDR3 sequence: CASSLNGGAGEAFF. CDR3 sequence (DNA): TGTGCCAGCAGCTTAAACGGGGGGGCAGGAGAAGCTTTCTTT. Filled out from reference TRBV7-3 and TRBJ1-1, the complete variable domain reads GAGVSQTPSNKVTEKGKYVELRCDPISGHTALYWYRQSLGQGPEFLIYFQGTGAADDSGLPNDRFFAVRPEGSVSTLKIQRTERGDSAVYLCASSLNGGAGEAFFGQGTRLTVV.

V gene TRBV5-1 combines with J gene TRBJ2-1; D perhaps matches TRBD1 (6 bases). The germline CDR1 and CDR2 sequences are SGHRS and YFSETQ. Deletions cut 0 bases from V and 3 bases from J, with 13 bases between. The CDR3 runs to 16 residues. The CDR3: CASSLAQDRDYNEQFF. DNA of the CDR3: TGCGCCAGCAGCTTGGCCCAGGACAGAGACTACAATGAGCAGTTCTTC.

The chain links TRBV11-3 to TRBJ2-3; D might be TRBD2 (5 bases). V shed 3 bases and J shed 2 bases, with 12 bases lying between them. The CDR3 spans 15 residues. CDR1 and CDR2 from the germline V gene are SGHNT and YENEEA. CDR3 protein: CASSFSSLVTDTQYF. The CDR3 nucleotides read TGTGCCAGCAGCTTTAGTTCACTAGTCACAGATACGCAGTATTTT.

This clone was seen only once. This chain joins TRBV27 and TRBJ2-7, with D tentatively TRBD2 (5 bases). CDR1 MNHEY and CDR2 SMNVEV come from the germline V gene (reference sequence). The CDR3 runs to 16 residues. The V end lost 4 bases, the J end lost 5 bases, and 21 bases lay between the germline ends. The CDR3 loop is CASSWGRLASQDEQYF. The CDR3, as DNA: TGTGCCAGCAGTTGGGGAAGGTTAGCGAGTCAGGACGAGCAGTACTTC.

This clone has a handful of counts. V and J are TRBV30 and TRBJ2-1; the match to TRBD2 covers 14 bases. The junction had 2 bases not matched to a gene; V was cut back by 2 bases and J by 5 bases. The CDR3 is 15 residues long. Per the germline V gene, CDR1 is GTSNPN and CDR2 is SVGIG (reference sequence). The CDR3, as DNA: TGTGCCTGGAGTAAGGGACTAGCGGGAGACAATGAGCAGTTCTTC. Protein product: CAWSKGLAGDNEQFF. The variable domain in full, with the rest retrieved from reference TRBV30 and TRBJ2-1, is SQTIHQWPATLVQPVGSPLSLECTVEGTSNPNLYWYRQAAGRGLQLLFYSVGIGQISSEVPQNLSASRPQDRQFILSSKKLLLSDSGFYLCAWSKGLAGDNEQFFGPGTRLTVL.

Here the CDR3 reads CASSLTGTSGSQFF. The CDR3 nucleotides read TGTGCCAGCAGCTTAACCGGGACTAGCGGGAGCCAGTTCTTC. The chain is built from TRBV7-2 and TRBJ2-1, with 14 bases aligning to TRBD2. The CDR3 loop spans 14 amino acids. Per the germline V gene, CDR1 is SGHTA and CDR2 is FQGNSA. J was trimmed by 13 bases and V by 2 bases; bases with no gene match: 4.

The chain joins TRBV6-4 to TRBJ2-1; 14 bases are shared with TRBD2. J lost 7 bases, V lost 6 bases, and 5 bases had no gene match. Germline CDR1 reads MRHNA; CDR2 reads SNTAGT. CDR3 size: 15 residues. As DNA, the CDR3 is TGTGCCAGCAGCCTTGGACTAGCGGGAGGTAATGAGCAGTTCTTC. Translated: CASSLGLAGGNEQFF.

V is TRBV4-1 and J is TRBJ1-4, with a weak D call TRBD1 (6 bases). The CDR3 length is 14 residues. From germline, CDR1 is MGHRA and CDR2 YSYEKL. V shed 6 bases and J shed 3 bases, with 11 bases lying between them. CDR3 in amino acids: CASRLQGPNEKLFF. Here the CDR3 DNA reads TGCGCCAGCAGACTACAGGGACCTAATGAAAAACTGTTTTTT.

The CDR3: CSVWPKNREPDGYTF. CDR3 bases: TGCAGCGTTTGGCCTAAAAACAGGGAACCCGATGGCTACACCTTC. The V and J genes are TRBV29-1 and TRBJ1-2, with D possibly being TRBD1 (6 bases). In germline, CDR1 is SQVTM, CDR2 ANQGSEA. V was cut by 5 bases and J by 6 bases, with 22 bases left in between. This CDR3 contains 15 residues.

This clone has only one observation. The genes are TRBV7-2 and TRBJ1-2, with D unclear. This CDR3 region has 14 residues. Germline assignment: CDR1 SGHTA and CDR2 FQGNSA. Trimming removed 5 bases at V and 1 base at J, with 11 bases between. The CDR3 spells CASSPRVVNYGYTF. The CDR3 DNA is TGTGCCAGCAGCCCGAGGGTGGTTAACTATGGCTACACCTTC. Filled out from reference TRBV7-2 and TRBJ1-2, the complete variable domain reads GAGVSQSPSNKVTEKGKDVELRCDPISGHTALYWYRQSLGQGLEFLIYFQGNSAPDKSGLPSDRFSAERTGGSVSTLTIQRTQQEDSAVYLCASSPRVVNYGYTFGSGTRLTVV.

This chain links TRBV19 with TRBJ2-2; D remains unclear. This CDR3 region has 14 residues. Trimming pared 7 bases from V and 1 base from J, leaving 10 bases between. The germline CDR1 and CDR2 sequences are LNHDA and SQIVND (reference sequence). The CDR3 spells CASKRTGNTGELFF. In nucleotides, the CDR3 is TGTGCCAGTAAACGAACGGGGAACACCGGGGAGCTGTTTTTT.

J is TRBJ2-3 and V is TRBV29-1, with 7 bases that match TRBD1. The V gene's germline CDR1 is SQVTM and CDR2 ANQGSEA. With V trimmed by 8 bases and J by 7 bases, 18 bases remained unmatched. The CDR3 is 15 residues long. Here the CDR3 reads CSHRQTTGPFNTQYF. The CDR3 DNA is TGCAGCCACCGTCAGACGACAGGGCCCTTTAATACGCAGTATTTT.

This CDR3 reads CASSTGVGEQYF. CDR3 sequence (DNA): TGTGCCAGCAGTACAGGCGTGGGGGAGCAGTACTTC. J is TRBJ2-7 and V is TRBV6-1, with D maybe TRBD1 (5 bases). Germline CDR1 and CDR2: MNHNS and SASEGT. Trimming cost V 5 bases and J 7 bases, with 12 bases left between them. There are 12 residues in the CDR3.

The chain is built from TRBV30 and TRBJ2-2, with 8 bases identical to TRBD2. Germline V lookup: CDR1 GTSNPN, CDR2 SVGIG (reference sequence). V was pared by 4 bases and J by 6 bases, with 4 bases of the junction left unmatched. There are 13 residues in the CDR3. CDR3 DNA sequence: TGTGCCTGGACGGGAGGGGGACCCGGGGAGCTGTTTTTT. Its translation: CAWTGGGPGELFF.

J is TRBJ2-1 and V is TRBV18; 9 bases fit TRBD1. The germline V gene has CDR1 KGHSH and CDR2 LQKENI. The J segment lost 5 bases and the V segment lost 5 bases, leaving 4 bases of the junction unmatched. This CDR3 region has 14 residues. The CDR3 reads CASSRDRANNEQFF. DNA for the CDR3: TGTGCCAGCTCAAGGGACAGGGCTAACAATGAGCAGTTCTTC. Full variable domain (rest looked up from reference TRBV18 and TRBJ2-1): NAGVMQNPRHLVRRRGQEARLRCSPMKGHSHVYWYRQLPEEGLKFMVYLQKENIIDESGMPKERFSAEFPKEGPSILRIQQVVRGDSAAYFCASSRDRANNEQFFGPGTRLTVL.

This chain links TRBV29-1 with TRBJ1-2; the D gene is possibly TRBD1 (5 bases). The length of the CDR3 is 14 residues. CDR1 and CDR2 (germline): SQVTM, ANQGSEA. The V end lost 2 bases, the J end lost 3 bases, and 13 bases lay between the germline ends. In DNA, the CDR3 is TGCAGCGTTGAATTCCGACAGAATGACTATGGCTACACCTTC. Translating it yields CSVEFRQNDYGYTF.